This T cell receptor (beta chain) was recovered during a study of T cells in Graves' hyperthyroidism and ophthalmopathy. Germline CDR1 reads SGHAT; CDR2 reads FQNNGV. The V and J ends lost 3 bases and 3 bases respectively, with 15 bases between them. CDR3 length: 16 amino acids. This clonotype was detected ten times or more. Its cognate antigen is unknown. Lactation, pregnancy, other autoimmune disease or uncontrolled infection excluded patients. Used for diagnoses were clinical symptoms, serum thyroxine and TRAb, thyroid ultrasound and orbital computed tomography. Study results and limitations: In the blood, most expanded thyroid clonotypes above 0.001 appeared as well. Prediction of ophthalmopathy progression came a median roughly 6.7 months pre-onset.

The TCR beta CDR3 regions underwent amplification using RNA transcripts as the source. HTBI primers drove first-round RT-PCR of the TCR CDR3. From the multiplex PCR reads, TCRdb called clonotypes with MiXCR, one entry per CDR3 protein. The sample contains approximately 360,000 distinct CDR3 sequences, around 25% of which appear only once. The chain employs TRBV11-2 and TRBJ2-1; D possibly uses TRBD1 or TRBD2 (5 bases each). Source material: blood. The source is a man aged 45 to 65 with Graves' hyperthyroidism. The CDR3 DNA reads TGTGCCAGCAGCTTGTCCGGGACGGGTAACTACAATGAGCAGTTCTTC. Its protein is CASSLSGTGNYNEQFF.